This T cell receptor (beta chain) was profiled in a study of blood T cell repertoires in COVID-19. Study-level information: Sites in the United States, Italy and Spain provided acute and convalescent COVID-19 samples. PBMCs, B-cell-depleted T cells, or T cells provided the cDNA or gDNA that made up the material.

The CDR3 sequence is 16 residues long. Trimming cost V 0 bases and J 5 bases; bases outside gene matches: 3. Germline CDR1 is SGDLS and CDR2 is YYNGEE. Original data processing: Nucleated cell number was recorded as an estimate derived from reference gene primer amplification. Profiled with immunoSEQ multiplex PCR; TCRdb holds only in-frame clones, not every one. V and J calls and clone size are as listed in that table; D and trimming were resolved from the DNA. This table holds about 100,000 clones, 86% found once. This TCR came from an older woman in a cohort sampled during active or convalescent COVID-19. Sequenced input: peripheral blood. J is TRBJ2-2 and V is TRBV9; 11 nucleotides agree with TRBD2. The CDR3 is CASSVAGLAETGELFF. The CDR3 coding sequence is TGTGCCAGCAGCGTAGCGGGACTAGCGGAAACCGGGGAGCTGTTTTTT.